These T cell receptor beta chains were read from a single sample in a study of T cells in Graves' hyperthyroidism and ophthalmopathy. TCRdb reprocessed the multiplex PCR reads with MiXCR, giving one entry per CDR3 protein. The sample yields about 530,000 distinct CDR3 sequences, roughly 15% seen once. The sample taken for sequencing was blood. Receptors were obtained from a woman aged 18-29 years with Graves' ophthalmopathy. CDR3s leave out the opening cysteine and the closing phenylalanine or tryptophan. The D gene is left open where the match is weak.

D | J | V | CDR3
NA | TRBJ2-7 | TRBV7-3 | ASSLTGLSTYEQY
TRBD2 | TRBJ2-2 | TRBV2 | ASKRGRGGNTGELF
TRBD2 | TRBJ2-5 | TRBV6-4 | ASSERLAGAETQY
NA | TRBJ2-2 | TRBV27 | ASSGGARTGELF
NA | TRBJ1-5 | TRBV7-8 | ASSLATAAGGEAQH
NA | TRBJ2-7 | TRBV9 | ASSVGGLPADYEQY
TRBD2 | TRBJ2-5 | TRBV3-1 | ASSQDSSGGTEETQY
TRBD1 | TRBJ1-1 | TRBV10-3 | AISESTGPVTEAF
NA | TRBJ2-3 | TRBV25-1 | ASSDSKRQDITDTQY
NA | TRBJ1-6 | TRBV11-2 | ASVLGPYNSPLH
TRBD1 | TRBJ1-2 | TRBV7-8 | ASSLLGPGGFFYGYT
TRBD2 | TRBJ2-1 | TRBV5-4 | ASSLVGRADNEQF
NA | TRBJ2-3 | TRBV6-5 | ASSYAGSLSYTQY
TRBD1 | TRBJ2-7 | TRBV28 | ASSPGTGLEQY
TRBD2 | TRBJ2-2 | TRBV6-9 | ASRFGLAGAIGELF
NA | TRBJ1-2 | TRBV7-2 | ASSVRLGEGYT
TRBD2 | TRBJ2-2 | TRBV13 | ASSRSGLNTGELF
TRBD1 | TRBJ1-5 | TRBV10-3 | AIIYRGYSNQPQH